This T cell receptor beta chain was documented in a study of cytomegalovirus exposure and HLA in healthy donors. Study results and limitations: What a later analysis reportedly showed was that an Asian-associated ancestry cluster had fewer N-insertions than the roughly 670-donor mean. The study assumed roughly uniform donor sequencing depth for presence/absence analyses. Per a prior analysis, the majority of TCR beta V segments were productive roughly 90% or roughly 30% of the time.

The primer mix had 60 Vbeta and 13 Jbeta primers. Sequencing used immunoSEQ multiplex PCR; TCRdb keeps in-frame clones, though not all of them. The sample lists about 200,000 clones, roughly 80% seen once, with roughly 2% in the top ten. Concerning this clone itself: The target antigen is unknown.

The TCR originated in a woman aged 25 to 39 in good health and CMV-seropositive. Sequenced: PBMCs.

The CDR3 nucleotides read TGTGCCAGCTCCCTATGGGGGGACTCGGTCACTGAAGCTTTCTTT. It yields the protein CASSLWGDSVTEAFF. The V call is TRBV18, the J call TRBJ1-1; maybe TRBD1 (5 bases). The CDR3 has 15 residues. Trimming cost V 6 bases and J 4 bases, with 18 bases left between them. CDR1 is KGHSH, CDR2 LQKENI, per germline.